These T cell receptor beta chains were read from a single sample in a study of metastatic and nonmetastatic thyroid tumors. TCRdb reprocessed the PCR reads via MiXCR. The table shows 30,000 to 50,000 clones, with over 15% occurring only once. Sequenced: tumor tissue. The receptors were gathered from a female donor with papillary thyroid cancer or a benign thyroid nodule (not recorded which). Some clones in this sample may be carry-over from other donors' samples. The CDR3 runs from the conserved cysteine through the conserved F or W. Fields, in order: clone size, J gene, D gene, V gene, CDR3 DNA, CDR3 protein. D genes are given only for firm matches. Size is stated for part of the rows, as once, few or many counts, or as a class when the clone is expanded.

>many|TRBJ1-1|-|TRBV28
TGTGCCAGCAGTGCAAACTCGAACACTGAAGCTTTCTTT
CASSANSNTEAFF
>many|TRBJ1-5|TRBD1|TRBV20-1
TGCAGTGCTACCCCCCAGGGGACAGGATTTTTGACCCAGCATTTT
CSATPQGTGFLTQHF
>-|TRBJ1-1|-|TRBV20-1
TGCAGTGCTAGAGACCCCACTGACAGTGACACTGAAGCTTTCTTT
CSARDPTDSDTEAFF
>many|TRBJ2-3|-|TRBV7-9
TGTGCCAGCAGCTTATATAACACAGATACGCAGTATTTT
CASSLYNTDTQYF
>few|TRBJ2-5|-|TRBV7-8
TGTGCCAGCAGCTTAGCTGCCCTGGGGCTCTGGAATAACCAGTACTTC
CASSLAALGLWNNQYF
>many|TRBJ1-5|TRBD1|TRBV27
TGTGCCAGCAGTTTCCGGGAGGCGGACAGGGGAGATAGCAATCAGCCCCAGCATTTT
CASSFREADRGDSNQPQHF
>many|TRBJ1-1|-|TRBV6-2/TRBV6-3
TGTGCCAGCAGTAACAAAGGTCTGAACACTGAAGCTTTCTTT
CASSNKGLNTEAFF
>many|TRBJ2-3|-|TRBV19
TGTGCCAGTAGTACATGGACAGCGGCAGATACGCAGTATTTT
CASSTWTAADTQYF
>many|TRBJ2-3|-|TRBV24-1
TGTGCCACCCCAGGAGGACTGCGTAGCACAGATACGCAGTATTTT
CATPGGLRSTDTQYF
>many|TRBJ2-3|TRBD1|TRBV7-9
TGTGCCAGCAGCTTGACAGGGGGGGCAGATACGCAGTATTTT
CASSLTGGADTQYF
>many|TRBJ1-5|TRBD1|TRBV15
TGTGCCACCAGCAGAGAACGGACAGGGGGCATCCAGCCCCAGCATTTT
CATSRERTGGIQPQHF
>-|TRBJ1-6|-|TRBV12-3/TRBV12-4
TGTGCCAGCACCTTTGCGGTGGGGAAGTCACCCCTCCACTTT
CASTFAVGKSPLHF
>many|TRBJ2-2|-|TRBV6-7
TGTGCCAGCAGTACTGGGGAGCTGTTTTTT
CASSTGELFF
>many|TRBJ1-5|-|TRBV20-1
TGCAGTGCTAGTGATAGGTACAATCAGCCCCAGCATTTT
CSASDRYNQPQHF
>few|TRBJ1-1|TRBD1|TRBV28
TGTGCCAGCAGTTACCGGGGACAGGGGGGCGCTGAAGCTTTCTTT
CASSYRGQGGAEAFF
>-|TRBJ2-7|TRBD2|TRBV20-1
TGCAGTGCCCTGGGACTAGCGGGAGGGACCTTCTACGAGCAGTACTTC
CSALGLAGGTFYEQYF
>many|TRBJ2-5|TRBD2|TRBV7-9
TGTGCCAGCAGCCTACAGACGGGGGGGCCGGAGACCCAGTACTTC
CASSLQTGGPETQYF
>few|TRBJ2-7|TRBD2|TRBV20-1
TGCAGTGCTCGGACTAGCGGGGACTACGAGCAGTACTTC
CSARTSGDYEQYF
>many|TRBJ1-2|-|TRBV27
TGTGCCAGCGCCCGGATCGGACGGCCTGCCTATGGCTACACCTTC
CASARIGRPAYGYTF
>many|TRBJ2-7|TRBD1|TRBV12-3/TRBV12-4
TGTGCCAGCAGCTTCCAGACAGGGGGTTTCTACGAGCAGTACTTC
CASSFQTGGFYEQYF
>few|TRBJ2-7|-|TRBV18
TGTGCCAGCTCACCAACCGGGAACTACGAGCAGTACTTC
CASSPTGNYEQYF
>many|TRBJ2-1|-|TRBV19
TGTGCCAGTGGACGGCTGTCGAGCTCCAATGAGCAGTTCTTC
CASGRLSSSNEQFF
>-|TRBJ1-2|-|TRBV7-9
TGTGCCAGCATCTCGGGGGCTTCCTATGGCTACACCTTC
CASISGASYGYTF
>-|TRBJ2-7|TRBD1|TRBV5-1
TGCGCCAGCAGCCTTGACAGGGGACAGGGGGCACACGAGCAGTACTTC
CASSLDRGQGAHEQYF
>few|TRBJ1-2|-|TRBV15
TGTGCCACCAGCAGAGAAGGCTTGGGATACAACTATGGCTACACCTTC
CATSREGLGYNYGYTF
>few|TRBJ2-5|TRBD2|TRBV12-3/TRBV12-4
TGTGCCAGCAGTTTAGGAGCGGGGAGTGGCCAAGAGACCCAGTACTTC
CASSLGAGSGQETQYF
>-|TRBJ1-2|-|TRBV11-2
TGTGCCAGCAGATTAGATCAACCAGACAGAGGCTACACCTTC
CASRLDQPDRGYTF
>many|TRBJ2-1|-|TRBV19
TGTGCCAGTAGTATTGAGGGGGGGCCTTACAATGAGCAGTTCTTC
CASSIEGGPYNEQFF
>many|TRBJ1-5|-|TRBV28
TGTGCCAGCAGTCCAGGGTCTGGCAATCAGCCCCAGCATTTT
CASSPGSGNQPQHF
>many|TRBJ1-2|-|TRBV6-1
TGTGCCAGCAGCTTCGGGGGGGATGGCTACACCTTC
CASSFGGDGYTF
>many|TRBJ2-5|TRBD2|TRBV10-2
TGCGCCAGCAGGCTAGCGGGGGGGCGAGAGACCCAGTACTTC
CASRLAGGRETQYF
>-|TRBJ2-7|-|TRBV6-2/TRBV6-3
TGTGCCAGCAGTCATCCTTTCCGCTACCGACAAGGGCTAGAGAATTACGAGCAGTACTTC
CASSHPFRYRQGLENYEQYF
>many|TRBJ2-2|-|TRBV25-1
TGTGCCAGCAGTGAAGTAAGGGACACCGGGGAGCTGTTTTTT
CASSEVRDTGELFF
>many|TRBJ1-1|-|TRBV29-1
TGCAGCGTCCAGAACATGAACACTGAAGCTTTCTTT
CSVQNMNTEAFF
>many|TRBJ1-5|-|TRBV10-2
TGCGCCAGCAGTGAGAGTCGCAATCAGCCCCAGCATTTT
CASSESRNQPQHF
>many|TRBJ1-4|TRBD1|TRBV4-1
TGCGCCAGCAGCCGGACAGATGGACAGGGGGCCGAAAAACTGTTTTTT
CASSRTDGQGAEKLFF
>few|TRBJ2-7|-|TRBV6-1
TGTGCCAGCAGTCCTAGTCAGGTGGCTCTATCCTACGAGCAGTACTTC
CASSPSQVALSYEQYF
>-|TRBJ1-6|-|TRBV6-1
TGTGCCAGCATACCCCGGTGGGGGTCGTCTCGTTCACCCCTCCACTTT
CASIPRWGSSRSPLHF
>many|TRBJ2-5|-|TRBV5-6
TGTGCCAGCAGCCTAATACAGTCGAGCTTGGAGACCCAGTACTTC
CASSLIQSSLETQYF
>many|TRBJ1-5|-|TRBV6-1
TGTGCCAGCAGTTTCCAGGATAGCAATCAGCCCCAGCATTTT
CASSFQDSNQPQHF
>-|TRBJ1-4|TRBD1|TRBV7-9
TGTGCCAGCAGCAGGGGACAGTTCCCAACTAATGAAAAACTGTTTTTT
CASSRGQFPTNEKLFF